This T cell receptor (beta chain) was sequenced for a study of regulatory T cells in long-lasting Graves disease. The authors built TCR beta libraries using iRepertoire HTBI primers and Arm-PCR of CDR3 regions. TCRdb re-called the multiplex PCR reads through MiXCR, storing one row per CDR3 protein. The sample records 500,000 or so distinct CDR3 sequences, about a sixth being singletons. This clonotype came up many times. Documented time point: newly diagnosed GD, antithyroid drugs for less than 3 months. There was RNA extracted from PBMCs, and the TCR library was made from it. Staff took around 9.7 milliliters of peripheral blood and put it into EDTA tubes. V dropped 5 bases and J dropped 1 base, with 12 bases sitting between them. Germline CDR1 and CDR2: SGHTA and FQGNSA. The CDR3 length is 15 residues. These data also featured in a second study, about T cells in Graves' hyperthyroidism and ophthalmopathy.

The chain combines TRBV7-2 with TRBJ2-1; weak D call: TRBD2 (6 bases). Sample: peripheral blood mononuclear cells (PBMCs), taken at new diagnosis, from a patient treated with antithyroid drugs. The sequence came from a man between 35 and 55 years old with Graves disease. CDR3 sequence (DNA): TGTGCCAGCAGCCAGGAGGGAATTTCCTACAATGAGCAGTTCTTC. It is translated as CASSQEGISYNEQFF.